This T cell receptor (beta chain) was identified in a study of blood T cells in healthy people across ages. Study-wide findings and caveats: It was the long-lived donors that had more naive CD4+ cells and higher diversity than aged donors.

A second PCR of about 7 to 11 cycles used a sample-barcoded 5' primer and a J-beta primer mix. TCRdb re-derived calls from the 5' RACE reads in MiXCR, one entry per CDR3 protein. The sample contains about 780,000 distinct CDR3 sequences, more than 35% of which appear only once. Notes on this clonotype: Its antigen is still unknown. One junction end does not reproduce the germline sequence, and a read error may be involved.

This CDR3 spans 14 amino acids. Germline values: CDR1 MNHEY, CDR2 SVGAGI. The specimen sequenced was blood. The sequence derives from a man aged 80 or over in good health. The gene calls are TRBV6-5 and TRBJ2-1, with 9 nucleotides matching TRBD1. The J call is doubtful: the DNA matches TRBJ2-7 better. This CDR3 is CAAATGTGHNEQYF. In nucleotides, the CDR3 is TGCGCGGCAGCTACGGGGACAGGGCACAATGAGCAGTACTTC.